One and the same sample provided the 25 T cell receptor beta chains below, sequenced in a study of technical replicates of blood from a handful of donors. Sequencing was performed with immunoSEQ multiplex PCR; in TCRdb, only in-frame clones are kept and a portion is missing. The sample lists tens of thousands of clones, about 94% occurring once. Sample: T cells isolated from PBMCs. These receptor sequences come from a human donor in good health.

For the CDR3, the DNA is TGTGCCAGCAGCTTAGAGAAAGCACTAGTCTATGAGCAGTTCTTC. Its protein is CASSLEKALVYEQFF. The chain combines TRBV7-9 with TRBJ2-1; D is perhaps TRBD2 (5 bases). The CDR3 sequence is 15 residues long. The ends were cut back, 1 base at V and 8 bases at J, with 15 bases in the middle. Germline values: CDR1 SEHNR, CDR2 FQNEAQ (reference sequence). The full variable domain, with the rest looked up from reference TRBV7-9 and TRBJ2-1, is DTGVSQNPRHKITKRGQNVTFRCDPISEHNRLYWYRQTLGQGPEFLTYFQNEAQLEKSRLLSDRFSAERPKGSFSTLEIQRTEQGDSAMYLCASSLEKALVYEQFFGPGTRLTVL.

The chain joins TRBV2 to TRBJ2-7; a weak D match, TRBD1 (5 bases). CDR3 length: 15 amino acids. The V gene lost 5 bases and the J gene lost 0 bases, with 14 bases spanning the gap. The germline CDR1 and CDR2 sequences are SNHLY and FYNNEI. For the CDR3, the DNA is TGTGCCAGCAGTTTAGACAGAGCCTTCTCCTACGAGCAGTACTTC. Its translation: CASSLDRAFSYEQYF.

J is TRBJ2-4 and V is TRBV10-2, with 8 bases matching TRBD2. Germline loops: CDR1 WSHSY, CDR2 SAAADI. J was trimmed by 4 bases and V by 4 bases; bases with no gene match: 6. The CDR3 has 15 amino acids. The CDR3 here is CASSGISGVKNIQYF. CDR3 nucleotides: TGCGCCAGCAGTGGAATTAGCGGGGTGAAAAACATTCAGTACTTC.

The CDR3 region is CASSSRTGQGTQYF. In DNA form, the CDR3 reads TGCGCCAGCAGCTCCAGAACAGGGCAGGGGACCCAGTACTTC. The chain links TRBV5-1 to TRBJ2-5; D might be TRBD1 (6 bases). Trimming took off 3 bases at V and 7 bases at J, with 16 bases between the two ends. Germline V gene lookup returns CDR1 SGHRS and CDR2 YFSETQ. The CDR3 length is 14 residues.

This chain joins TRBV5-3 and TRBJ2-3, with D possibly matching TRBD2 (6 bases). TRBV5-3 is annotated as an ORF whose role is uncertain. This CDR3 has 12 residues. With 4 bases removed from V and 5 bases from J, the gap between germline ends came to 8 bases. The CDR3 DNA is TGTGCCAGAAGCAACGGGGGAGATACGCAGTATTTT. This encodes CARSNGGDTQYF.

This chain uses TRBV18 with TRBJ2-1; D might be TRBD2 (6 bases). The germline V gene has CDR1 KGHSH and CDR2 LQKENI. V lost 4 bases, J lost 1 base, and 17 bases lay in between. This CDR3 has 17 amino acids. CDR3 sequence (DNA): TGTGCCAGCTCACGTTCGTCACTAGCCAATTCCTACAATGAGCAGTTCTTC. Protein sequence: CASSRSSLANSYNEQFF.

The CDR3: CASSSDGQGAGYGYTF. The DNA of the CDR3 is TGTGCCAGCAGCTCAGATGGACAGGGGGCGGGGTATGGCTACACCTTC. The J gene is TRBJ1-2, the V gene TRBV11-2; TRBD1 aligns across 11 bases. Unmatched junction bases numbered 9, after V lost 4 bases and J lost 5 bases. Germline V gene sequence: CDR1 SGHAT, CDR2 FQNNGV. This CDR3 region has 16 residues.

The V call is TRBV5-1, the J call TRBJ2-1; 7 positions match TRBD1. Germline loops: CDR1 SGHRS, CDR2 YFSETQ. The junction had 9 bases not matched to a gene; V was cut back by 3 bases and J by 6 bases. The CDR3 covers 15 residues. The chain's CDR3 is CASSSAGTEINEQFF. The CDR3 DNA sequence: TGCGCCAGCAGCTCTGCCGGGACAGAGATCAATGAGCAGTTCTTC.

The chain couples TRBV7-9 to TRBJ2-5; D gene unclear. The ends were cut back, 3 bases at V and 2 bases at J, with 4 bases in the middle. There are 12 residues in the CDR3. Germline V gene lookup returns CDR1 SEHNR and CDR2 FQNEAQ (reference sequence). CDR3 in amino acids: CASSFGQETQYF. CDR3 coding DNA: TGTGCCAGCAGCTTCGGTCAAGAGACCCAGTACTTC.

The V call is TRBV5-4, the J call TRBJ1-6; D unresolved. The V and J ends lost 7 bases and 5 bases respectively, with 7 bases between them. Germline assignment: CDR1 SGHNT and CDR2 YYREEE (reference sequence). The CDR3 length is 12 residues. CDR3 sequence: CASVQNNSPLHF. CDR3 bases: TGTGCCAGCGTGCAGAATAATTCACCCCTCCACTTT.

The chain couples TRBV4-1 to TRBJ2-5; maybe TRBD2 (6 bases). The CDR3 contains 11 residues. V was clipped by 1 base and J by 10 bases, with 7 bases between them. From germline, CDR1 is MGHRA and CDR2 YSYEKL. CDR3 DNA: TGCGCCAGCAGCCAAGGGGGAGGCCAGTACTTC. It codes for CASSQGGGQYF.

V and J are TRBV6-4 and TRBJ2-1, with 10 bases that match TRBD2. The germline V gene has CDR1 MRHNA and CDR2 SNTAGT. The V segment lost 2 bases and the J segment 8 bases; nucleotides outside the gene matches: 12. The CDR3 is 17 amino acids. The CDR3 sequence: CASSDLAGVPTLDEQFF. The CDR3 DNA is TGTGCCAGCAGTGACCTAGCGGGAGTTCCAACGTTAGATGAGCAGTTCTTC.

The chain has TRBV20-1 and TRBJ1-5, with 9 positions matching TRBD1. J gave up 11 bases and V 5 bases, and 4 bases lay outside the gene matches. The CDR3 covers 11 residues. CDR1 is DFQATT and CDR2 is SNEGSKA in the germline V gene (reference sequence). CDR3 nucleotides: TGCAGTGCTCGACAGGGGGAAGCCCAGCATTTT. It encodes CSARQGEAQHF.

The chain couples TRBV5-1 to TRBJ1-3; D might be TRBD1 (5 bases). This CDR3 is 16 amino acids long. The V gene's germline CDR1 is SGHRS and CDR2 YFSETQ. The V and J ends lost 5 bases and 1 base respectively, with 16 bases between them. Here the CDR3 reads CASSDLTAPSGNTIYF. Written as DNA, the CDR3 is TGCGCCAGCAGTGATTTGACAGCCCCGTCTGGAAACACCATATATTTT.

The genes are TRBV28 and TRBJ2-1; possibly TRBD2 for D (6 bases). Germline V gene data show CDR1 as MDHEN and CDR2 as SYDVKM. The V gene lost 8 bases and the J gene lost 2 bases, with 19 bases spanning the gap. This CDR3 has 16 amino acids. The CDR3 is CASLSSAGNTYNEQFF. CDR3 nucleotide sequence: TGTGCCAGCTTAAGTAGCGCGGGAAATACCTACAATGAGCAGTTCTTC. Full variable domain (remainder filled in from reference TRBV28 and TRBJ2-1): DVKVTQSSRYLVKRTGEKVFLECVQDMDHENMFWYRQDPGLGLRLIYFSYDVKMKEKGDIPEGYSVSREKKERFSLILESASTNQTSMYLCASLSSAGNTYNEQFFGPGTRLTVL.

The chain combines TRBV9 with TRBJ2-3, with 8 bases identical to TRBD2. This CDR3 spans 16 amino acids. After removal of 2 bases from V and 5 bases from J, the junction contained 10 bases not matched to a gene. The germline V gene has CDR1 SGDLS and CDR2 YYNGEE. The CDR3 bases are TGTGCCAGCAGCGTCCGGGAGGGGGGAATGGTAGATACGCAGTATTTT. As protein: CASSVREGGMVDTQYF.

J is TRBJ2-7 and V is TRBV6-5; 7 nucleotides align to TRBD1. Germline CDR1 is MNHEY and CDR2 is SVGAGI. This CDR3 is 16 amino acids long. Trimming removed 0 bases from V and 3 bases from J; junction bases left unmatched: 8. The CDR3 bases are TGTGCCAGCAGTTACTCGTGGACAGGTTCCGTCTACGAGCAGTACTTC. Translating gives CASSYSWTGSVYEQYF.

Here the CDR3 DNA reads TGTGCCAGCCCGGACAGGGGGCGGGAGACCCAGTACTTC. It translates to CASPDRGRETQYF. The rearrangement links TRBV2 to TRBJ2-5, with TRBD1 matching 11 bases. Trimming removed 8 bases from V and 5 bases from J; junction bases left unmatched: 4. Germline CDR1 and CDR2: SNHLY and FYNNEI. This CDR3 has 13 residues.

The CDR3, as DNA: TGTGCCAGCTCACCCCGACAGGGAAACTATGGCTACACCTTC. Protein product: CASSPRQGNYGYTF. This chain uses TRBV18 with TRBJ1-2, with TRBD1 matching over 7 bases. V was pared by 3 bases and J by 2 bases, with 3 bases of the junction left unmatched. The CDR3 length is 14 residues. Per the germline V gene, CDR1 is KGHSH and CDR2 is LQKENI. The full variable domain, in which reference TRBV18 and TRBJ1-2 provide the parts outside the CDR3, is NAGVMQNPRHLVRRRGQEARLRCSPMKGHSHVYWYRQLPEEGLKFMVYLQKENIIDESGMPKERFSAEFPKEGPSILRIQQVVRGDSAAYFCASSPRQGNYGYTFGSGTRLTVV.

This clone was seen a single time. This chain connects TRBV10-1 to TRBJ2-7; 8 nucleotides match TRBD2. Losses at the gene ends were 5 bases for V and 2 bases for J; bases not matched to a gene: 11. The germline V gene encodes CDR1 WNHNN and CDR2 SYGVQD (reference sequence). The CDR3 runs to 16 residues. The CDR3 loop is CASSPPSGSLPYEQYF. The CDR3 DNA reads TGCGCCAGCAGTCCACCCAGCGGGAGTCTTCCCTACGAGCAGTACTTC.

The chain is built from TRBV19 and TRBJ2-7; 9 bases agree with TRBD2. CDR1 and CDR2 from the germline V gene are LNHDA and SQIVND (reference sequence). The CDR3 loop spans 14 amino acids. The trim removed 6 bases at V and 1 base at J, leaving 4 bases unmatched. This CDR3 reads CASRQAGGSYEQYF. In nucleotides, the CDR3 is TGTGCCAGTAGGCAAGCGGGGGGTTCCTACGAGCAGTACTTC. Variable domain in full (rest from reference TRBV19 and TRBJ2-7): DGGITQSPKYLFRKEGQNVTLSCEQNLNHDAMYWYRQDPGQGLRLIYYSQIVNDFQKGDIAEGYSVSREKKESFPLTVTSAQKNPTAFYLCASRQAGGSYEQYFGPGTRLTVT.

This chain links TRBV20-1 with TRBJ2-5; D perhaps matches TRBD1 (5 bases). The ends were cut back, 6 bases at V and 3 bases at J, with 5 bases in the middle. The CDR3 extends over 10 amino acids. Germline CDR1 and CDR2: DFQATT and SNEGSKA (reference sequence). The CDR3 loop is CSAREETQYF. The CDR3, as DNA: TGCAGTGCCAGGGAAGAGACCCAGTACTTC.

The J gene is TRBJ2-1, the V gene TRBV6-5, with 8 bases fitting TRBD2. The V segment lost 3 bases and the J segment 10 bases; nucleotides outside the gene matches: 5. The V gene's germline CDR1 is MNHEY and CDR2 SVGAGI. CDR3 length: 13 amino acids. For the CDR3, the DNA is TGTGCCAGCAGTTATCCCGCGGGGGGAGAGCAGTTCTTC. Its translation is CASSYPAGGEQFF.

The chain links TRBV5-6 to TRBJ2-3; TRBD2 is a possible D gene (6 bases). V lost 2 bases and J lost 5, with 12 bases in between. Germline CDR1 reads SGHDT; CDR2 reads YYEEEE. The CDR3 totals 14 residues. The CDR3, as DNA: TGTGCCAGCAGCTTCCGGGCCGGGGGAGATACGCAGTATTTT. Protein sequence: CASSFRAGGDTQYF.

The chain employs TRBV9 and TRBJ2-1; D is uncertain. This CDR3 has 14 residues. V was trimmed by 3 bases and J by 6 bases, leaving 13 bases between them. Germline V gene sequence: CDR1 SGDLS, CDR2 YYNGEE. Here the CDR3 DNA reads TGTGCCAGCAGCGCACCTCCTAGTGGCAATGAGCAGTTCTTC. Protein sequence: CASSAPPSGNEQFF.